Below, 32 T cell receptor beta chains from the same sample are listed, as sequenced in a study of OX40 agonist ivuxolimab in advanced cancers. Generated by immunoSEQ multiplex PCR, the TCRdb table keeps only in-frame clones and is missing some. Of around 22,000 clones listed, 84% are singletons. Sequenced material: CD4+ or CD8+ T cells sorted from blood, taken in a trial of the OX40 agonist ivuxolimab. Receptors originate from an adult with an advanced solid tumor such as melanoma, head and neck, liver or kidney cancer.

The CDR3 nucleotides read TGTGCCAGCAGCCCCGGTTCCGCGGGGTACAATGAGCAGTTCTTC. It translates to CASSPGSAGYNEQFF. The chain carries TRBV14 and TRBJ2-1; a weak D match, TRBD2 (6 bases). V lost 4 bases and J 4 bases, leaving 14 bases between the germline ends. Germline V CDR1 and CDR2: SGHDN, FVKESK. This CDR3 has 15 residues.

The V gene is TRBV15, the J gene TRBJ1-4, with 8 positions matching TRBD1. V shed 0 bases, J shed 10 bases, and the junction held 16 bases outside the gene matches. The germline CDR1 and CDR2 sequences are LNHNV and YYDKDF (reference sequence). The CDR3 spans 18 residues. CDR3 in DNA: TGTGCCACCAGCAGAGAATCCAATACCGGGACAGGAAGCGTAAAACTGTTTTTT. It specifies CATSRESNTGTGSVKLFF.

Relative to its sample, this clone is medium-sized. The chain uses TRBV19 and TRBJ2-1; 9 positions agree with TRBD2. Germline V gene sequence: CDR1 LNHDA, CDR2 SQIVND (reference sequence). This CDR3 spans 13 amino acids. The ends lost 5 bases at V and 9 bases at J; junction bases unmatched: 5. The CDR3 sequence: CASSGGLAGEQFF. For the CDR3, the DNA is TGTGCCAGTAGTGGGGGACTAGCAGGTGAGCAGTTCTTC.

A word on this clone: This CDR3 is missing its conserved last phenylalanine or tryptophan, likely due to a read error. Because the CDR3's place on the DNA is in doubt, the DNA is left out and the CDR3 is given as listed by TCRdb. This CDR3 is CTSSQDLWGKYEQYC. The chain carries TRBV1 and TRBJ2-7. TRBV1 has pseudogene status. 15 amino acids form the CDR3, both terminal residues included.

The V gene is TRBV11-3, the J gene TRBJ1-4, with TRBD1 matching 9 bases. V shed 1 base, J shed 5 bases, and the junction held 8 bases outside the gene matches. This CDR3 spans 17 amino acids. Germline V gene data show CDR1 as SGHNT and CDR2 as YENEEA. CDR3 amino acids: CASSLGGPDRGNEKLFF. CDR3 in DNA: TGTGCCAGCAGCTTAGGTGGTCCGGACAGGGGAAATGAAAAACTGTTTTTT.

The J gene is TRBJ2-2, the V gene TRBV15, with TRBD2 as a possible D gene (5 bases). Per germline, CDR1 LNHNV and CDR2 YYDKDF (reference sequence). This CDR3 region has 15 residues. The V and J ends lost 0 bases and 6 bases respectively, with 11 bases between them. The CDR3 spells CATSRDLMRAGELFF. The CDR3 DNA reads TGTGCCACCAGCAGAGATCTAATGAGGGCCGGGGAGCTGTTTTTT.

This chain joins TRBV7-2 and TRBJ1-5, with a tentative D call TRBD1 (5 bases). Germline loops: CDR1 SGHTA, CDR2 FQGNSA. Trimming took off 5 bases at V and 1 base at J, with 12 bases between the two ends. This CDR3 region has 15 residues. The DNA for the CDR3 is TGTGCCAGCAGCATAGAGGGGATAAGCAATCAGCCCCAGCATTTT. It codes for CASSIEGISNQPQHF.

CDR3 residues: CASDPAGANVLTF. The DNA for the CDR3 is TGTGCCAGCGACCCGGCGGGGGCCAACGTCCTGACTTTC. The rearrangement links TRBV7-9 to TRBJ2-6; D uncertain. This CDR3 has 13 residues. Germline assignment: CDR1 SEHNR and CDR2 FQNEAQ (reference sequence). V was clipped by 8 bases and J by 4 bases, with 9 bases between them.

This chain connects TRBV7-3 to TRBJ2-5; tentatively, D is TRBD1 (6 bases). The CDR3 consists of 15 residues. Trimming cost V 6 bases and J 7 bases, with 21 bases left between them. Looked up from germline, CDR1 is SGHTA and CDR2 is FQGTGA. CDR3 sequence: CASRDPGVDIGTQYF. The CDR3 DNA reads as TGTGCCAGCAGAGACCCAGGGGTGGACATAGGGACCCAGTACTTC.

This clone was counted a single time. The chain recombines TRBV6-5 with TRBJ1-6; D is unresolved. Deletions cut 2 bases from V and 0 bases from J, with 8 bases between. Germline CDR1 reads MNHEY; CDR2 reads SVGAGI. The CDR3 extends over 16 amino acids. The CDR3 region has the DNA TGTGCCAGCAGTTACAGGTGGAGCTCCTATAATTCACCCCTCCACTTT. This codes for CASSYRWSSYNSPLHF.

The gene calls are TRBV27 and TRBJ2-7, with D uncertain. The CDR3 extends over 13 amino acids. V lost 0 bases to trimming and J lost 3 bases, with 6 bases between them. Germline CDR1 MNHEY, CDR2 SMNVEV (reference sequence). CDR3 in amino acids: CASSLSSYYEQYF. Here the CDR3 DNA reads TGTGCCAGCAGTTTATCTTCCTACTACGAGCAGTACTTC.

The chain combines TRBV4-1 with TRBJ2-7; TRBD2 matches at 11 bases. The CDR3 length is 16 residues. In germline, CDR1 is MGHRA, CDR2 YSYEKL. The ends lost 4 bases at V and 2 bases at J; junction bases unmatched: 7. Written as DNA, the CDR3 is TGCGCCAGCAGCCCTTCCGGGACTAGCGGAACCTACGAGCAGTACTTC. Amino acids: CASSPSGTSGTYEQYF.

V gene TRBV28 combines with J gene TRBJ2-3, with no clear D. CDR3 length: 11 amino acids. Trimming stripped 7 bases from V and 4 bases from J, with 6 bases between. In germline, CDR1 is MDHEN, CDR2 SYDVKM. The CDR3: CASILSDTQYF. The CDR3 DNA follows: TGTGCCAGCATCCTCTCAGATACGCAGTATTTT.

V and J are TRBV2 and TRBJ1-1; possibly TRBD1 for D (6 bases). V was trimmed by 7 bases and J by 4 bases, leaving 16 bases between them. The CDR3 contains 14 residues. Germline loops: CDR1 SNHLY, CDR2 FYNNEI. Written as DNA, the CDR3 is TGTGCCAGCACGCCCGGGGGGCGAGGCACTGAAGCTTTCTTT. Protein: CASTPGGRGTEAFF.

This rearrangement joins TRBV27 to TRBJ2-7; 10 positions agree with TRBD2. V shed 5 bases and J 2 bases; nucleotides not matched to a gene: 9. CDR3 length: 16 amino acids. The V gene's germline CDR1 is MNHEY and CDR2 SMNVEV (reference sequence). The CDR3 region is CASSMLRTSGPYEQYF. The DNA of the CDR3 is TGTGCCAGCAGTATGCTCAGGACTAGCGGCCCCTACGAGCAGTACTTC.

The rearrangement joins TRBV7-6 to TRBJ1-6, with no clear D. Germline V gene lookup returns CDR1 SGHVS and CDR2 FNYEAQ. The CDR3 loop spans 17 amino acids. The ends were cut back, 1 base at V and 0 bases at J, with 10 bases in the middle. CDR3 nucleotide sequence: TGTGCCAGCAGCTTAGGTGGGAGGAGCTCCTATAATTCACCCCTCCACTTT. This sequence encodes CASSLGGRSSYNSPLHF. Full variable domain (remainder filled in from reference TRBV7-6 and TRBJ1-6): GAGVSQSPRYKVTKRGQDVALRCDPISGHVSLYWYRQALGQGPEFLTYFNYEAQQDKSGLPNDRFSAERPEGSISTLTIQRTEQRDSAMYRCASSLGGRSSYNSPLHFGNGTRLTVT.

This clone was seen only once. The rearrangement uses TRBV7-6 and TRBJ2-7, with TRBD2 as a possible D gene (5 bases). Trimming pared 0 bases from V and 7 bases from J, leaving 10 bases between. CDR1 is SGHVS and CDR2 is FNYEAQ in the germline V gene. This CDR3 spans 13 amino acids. The CDR3 spells CASSLAGAYEQYF. The CDR3, as DNA: TGTGCCAGCAGCTTAGCGGGAGCATATGAGCAGTACTTC.

With regard to this clone: The sample has other DNA sequences that encode this CDR3 too. This sequence joins TRBV21-1 and TRBJ2-3; the table's D call, TRBD2, has no DNA check behind it. TRBV21-1 is a pseudogene. This CDR3 comprises 16 residues. The CDR3 sequence: CASSKLAGESTDTQYF. The DNA for the CDR3 is TGTGCCAGTAGCAAACTAGCGGGAGAAAGCACAGATACGCAGTATTTT.

V is TRBV6-6 and J is TRBJ2-5; 9 bases are shared with TRBD1. Germline lookup yields CDR1 MNHNY and CDR2 SVGAGI (reference sequence). This CDR3 has 14 residues. V lost 4 bases, J lost 4 bases, and 4 bases stayed unmatched. CDR3 sequence: CASSFVTGGETQYF. As DNA, the CDR3 is TGTGCCAGCAGTTTCGTGACAGGGGGAGAGACCCAGTACTTC.

J is TRBJ2-4 and V is TRBV7-9; weak D call: TRBD2 (7 bases). V lost 3 bases and J 0 bases, leaving 12 bases between the germline ends. The germline V gene has CDR1 SEHNR and CDR2 FQNEAQ (reference sequence). The length of the CDR3 is 16 residues. CDR3 protein: CASSLGGRLAKNIQYF. The CDR3 DNA is TGTGCCAGCAGCTTGGGGGGGCGGCTAGCCAAAAACATTCAGTACTTC.

In this sample, this clone turned up once. DNA of the CDR3: TGCGCCAGCAGCGCGACAGTGGAAAATCAGCCCCAGCATTTT. It specifies CASSATVENQPQHF. This chain links TRBV4-1 with TRBJ1-5; D may be TRBD1 (5 bases). The CDR3 is 14 residues long. CDR1 is MGHRA, CDR2 YSYEKL, per germline. V was cut by 5 bases and J by 4 bases, with 12 bases left in between.

The chain is built from TRBV6-4 and TRBJ2-5; perhaps TRBD1 as D (5 bases). Germline lookup yields CDR1 MRHNA and CDR2 SNTAGT. The CDR3 loop spans 13 amino acids. The V and J ends lost 2 bases and 4 bases respectively, with 8 bases between them. CDR3 sequence: CASSDMGRETQYF. The CDR3 bases are TGTGCCAGCAGTGACATGGGGCGAGAGACCCAGTACTTC.

The chain links TRBV19 to TRBJ1-5, with TRBD1 matching over 8 bases. V gave up 3 bases and J gave up 6 bases; unmatched junction bases: 7. The CDR3 totals 15 residues. Looked up from germline, CDR1 is LNHDA and CDR2 is SQIVND (reference sequence). In nucleotides, the CDR3 is TGTGCCAGTAGTATGGACAGGGAGGAGGGTCAGCCCCAGCATTTT. Its protein is CASSMDREEGQPQHF.

The chain links TRBV6-5 to TRBJ1-2, with D possibly being TRBD1 (5 bases). V was cut by 2 bases and J by 5 bases, with 15 bases left in between. This CDR3 is built from 15 residues. Germline V CDR1 and CDR2: MNHEY, SVGAGI. The CDR3 nucleotides are TGTGCCAGCAGTTACGCTGAGGGGTACGATTATGGCTACACCTTC. This translates into CASSYAEGYDYGYTF.

This clone was seen only a few times. The chain is built from TRBV27 and TRBJ1-5; D gene ambiguous. V was clipped by 8 bases and J by 5 bases, with 13 bases between them. Looked up from germline, CDR1 is MNHEY and CDR2 is SMNVEV (reference sequence). The CDR3 sequence is 13 residues long. CDR3 protein: CASSYSSDQPQHF. For the CDR3, the DNA is TGTGCCAGCTCCTACAGCTCCGATCAGCCCCAGCATTTT.

The chain has TRBV10-3 and TRBJ2-7; TRBD1 might be the D (6 bases). The germline V gene encodes CDR1 ENHRY and CDR2 SYGVKD. V lost 3 bases and J lost 0, with 12 bases in between. The length of the CDR3 is 15 residues. CDR3 nucleotides: TGTGCCATCAGTGATCCTGGACAGTACTCCTACGAGCAGTACTTC. It translates to CAISDPGQYSYEQYF.

This clone was recorded once. This rearrangement joins TRBV12-5 to TRBJ1-3; 7 bases align to TRBD1. J lost 0 bases, V lost 2 bases, and 7 bases had no gene match. The germline gives CDR1 LGHNT, CDR2 FRNRAP. The CDR3 consists of 17 residues. Written as DNA, the CDR3 is TGTGCTAGTGGTTTGCCGGGACAGCCAGTCTCTGGAAACACCATATATTTT. Its translation: CASGLPGQPVSGNTIYF. Variable domain in full (rest from reference TRBV12-5 and TRBJ1-3): DARVTQTPRHKVTEMGQEVTMRCQPILGHNTVFWYRQTMMQGLELLAYFRNRAPLDDSGMPKDRFSAEMPDATLATLKIQPSEPRDSAVYFCASGLPGQPVSGNTIYFGEGSWLTVV.

The genes are TRBV19 and TRBJ1-2, with no clear D. Germline V gives CDR1 LNHDA, CDR2 SQIVND (reference sequence). The CDR3 sequence is 15 residues long. The germline V and J ends were trimmed by 4 bases and 4 bases, with 16 bases remaining between them. CDR3 coding DNA: TGTGCCAGTAGTAGCCGGCAGCCACAAATCTATGGCTACACCTTC. Protein sequence: CASSSRQPQIYGYTF.

The J gene is TRBJ2-7, the V gene TRBV2, with TRBD1 identical over 7 bases. Looked up from germline, CDR1 is SNHLY and CDR2 is FYNNEI. The CDR3 loop spans 15 amino acids. V gave up 6 bases and J gave up 1 base; unmatched junction bases: 9. Here the CDR3 reads CASRTTGTVSYEQYF. In DNA, the CDR3 is TGTGCCAGCAGGACCACCGGGACAGTTTCCTACGAGCAGTACTTC.

This sequence joins TRBV19 and TRBJ2-5; 9 bases fit TRBD2. The CDR3 has 19 amino acids. With V trimmed by 7 bases and J by 5 bases, 23 bases remained unmatched. Germline loops: CDR1 LNHDA, CDR2 SQIVND (reference sequence). CDR3 coding DNA: TGTGCCAGTACCGTACCGGGACTAGCCTCCACACATCCCCCGGAGACCCAGTACTTC. Protein sequence: CASTVPGLASTHPPETQYF.

This chain joins TRBV7-9 and TRBJ2-3; 10 positions agree with TRBD2. Germline CDR1 SEHNR, CDR2 FQNEAQ (reference sequence). With 4 bases clipped from V and 2 bases from J, the junction kept 6 bases outside the gene matches. CDR3 length: 16 amino acids. The CDR3 sequence: CASSYRAGGPTDTQYF. In DNA, the CDR3 is TGTGCCAGCAGCTATAGAGCGGGGGGGCCCACAGATACGCAGTATTTT.

The V call is TRBV13, the J call TRBJ2-7; D possibly corresponds to TRBD1 (6 bases). CDR1 and CDR2 (germline): PRHDT, FYEKMQ (reference sequence). CDR3 length: 15 residues. V dropped 3 bases and J dropped 2 bases, with 14 bases sitting between them. In DNA form, the CDR3 reads TGTGCCAGCAGCTTCAGGGGCGAAATCGCCTACGAGCAGTACTTC. Its protein is CASSFRGEIAYEQYF.